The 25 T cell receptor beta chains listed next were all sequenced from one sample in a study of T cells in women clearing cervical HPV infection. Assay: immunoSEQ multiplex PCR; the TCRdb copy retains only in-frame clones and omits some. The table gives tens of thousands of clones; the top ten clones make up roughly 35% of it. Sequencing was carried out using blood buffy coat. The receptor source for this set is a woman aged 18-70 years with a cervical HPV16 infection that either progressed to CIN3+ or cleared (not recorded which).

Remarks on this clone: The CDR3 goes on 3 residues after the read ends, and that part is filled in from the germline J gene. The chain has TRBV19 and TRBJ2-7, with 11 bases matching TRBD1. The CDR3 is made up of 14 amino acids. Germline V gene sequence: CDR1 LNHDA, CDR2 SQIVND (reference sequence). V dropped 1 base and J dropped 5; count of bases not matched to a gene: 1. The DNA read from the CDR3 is TGTGCCAGTAGTATAGGGACAGGGGGCAACGAG. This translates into CASSIGTGGNE. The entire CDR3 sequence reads CASSIGTGGNEQYF.

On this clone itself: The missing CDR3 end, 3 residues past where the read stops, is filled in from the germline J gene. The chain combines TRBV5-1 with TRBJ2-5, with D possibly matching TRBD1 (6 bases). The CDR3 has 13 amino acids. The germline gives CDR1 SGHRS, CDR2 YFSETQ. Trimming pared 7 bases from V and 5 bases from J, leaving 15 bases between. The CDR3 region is CASESGVGETQYF. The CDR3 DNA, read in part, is TGCGCCAGCGAGTCAGGGGTGGGGGAGACC.

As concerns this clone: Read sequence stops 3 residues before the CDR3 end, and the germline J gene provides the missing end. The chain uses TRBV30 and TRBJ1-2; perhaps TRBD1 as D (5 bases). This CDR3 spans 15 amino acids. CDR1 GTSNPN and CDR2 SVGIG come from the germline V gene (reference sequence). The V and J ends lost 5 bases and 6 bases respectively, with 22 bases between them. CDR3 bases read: TGTGCCTGGCGACTTTCGGGGGTCGTGTCAAATGGC. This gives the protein CAWRLSGVVSNG. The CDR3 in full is CAWRLSGVVSNGYTF.

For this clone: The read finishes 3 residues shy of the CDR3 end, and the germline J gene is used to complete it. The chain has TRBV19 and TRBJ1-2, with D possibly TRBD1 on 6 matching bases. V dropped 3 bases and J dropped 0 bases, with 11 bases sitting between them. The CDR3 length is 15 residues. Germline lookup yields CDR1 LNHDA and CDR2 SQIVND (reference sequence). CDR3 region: CASSMRTAANYGYTF. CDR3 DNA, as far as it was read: TGTGCCAGTAGTATGAGGACAGCCGCTAACTATGGC.

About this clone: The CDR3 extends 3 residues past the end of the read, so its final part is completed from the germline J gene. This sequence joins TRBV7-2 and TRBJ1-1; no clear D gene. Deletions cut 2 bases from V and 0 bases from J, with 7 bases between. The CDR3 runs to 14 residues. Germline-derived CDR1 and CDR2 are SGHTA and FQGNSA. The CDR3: CASSLRRLNTEAFF. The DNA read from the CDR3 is TGTGCCAGCAGCTTACGCAGATTGAACACTGAA.

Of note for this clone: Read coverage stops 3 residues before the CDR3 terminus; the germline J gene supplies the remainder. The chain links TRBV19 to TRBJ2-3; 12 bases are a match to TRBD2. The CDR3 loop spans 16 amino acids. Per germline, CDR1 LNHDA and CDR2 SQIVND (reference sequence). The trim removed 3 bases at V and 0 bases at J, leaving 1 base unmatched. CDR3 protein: CASSILAGGSTDTQYF. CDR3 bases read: TGTGCCAGTAGTATTCTAGCGGGAGGGAGCACAGATACG.

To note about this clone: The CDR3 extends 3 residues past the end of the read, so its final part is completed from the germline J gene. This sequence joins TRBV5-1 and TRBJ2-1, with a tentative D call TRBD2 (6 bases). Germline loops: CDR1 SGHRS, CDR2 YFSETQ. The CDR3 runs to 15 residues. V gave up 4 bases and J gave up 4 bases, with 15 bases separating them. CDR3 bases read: TGCGCCAGCAGCACCCCCGGGACTGTTTACAATGAG. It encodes CASSTPGTVYNE. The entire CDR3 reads CASSTPGTVYNEQFF.

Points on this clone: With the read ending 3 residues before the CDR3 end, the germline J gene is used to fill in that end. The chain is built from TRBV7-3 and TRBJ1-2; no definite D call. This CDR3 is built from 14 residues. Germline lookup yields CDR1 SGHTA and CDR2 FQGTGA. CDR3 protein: CASSLSGSSYDYTF. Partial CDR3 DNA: TGTGCCAGCAGCTTAAGCGGGAGCTCCTACGAC.

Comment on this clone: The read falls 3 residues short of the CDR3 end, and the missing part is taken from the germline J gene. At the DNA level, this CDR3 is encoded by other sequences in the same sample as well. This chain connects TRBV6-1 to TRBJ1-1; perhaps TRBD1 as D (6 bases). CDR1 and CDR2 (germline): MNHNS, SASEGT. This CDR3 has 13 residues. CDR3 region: CASSEFQGRRAFF. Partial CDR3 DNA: TGTGCCAGCAGCGAATTTCAGGGGAGGCGC.

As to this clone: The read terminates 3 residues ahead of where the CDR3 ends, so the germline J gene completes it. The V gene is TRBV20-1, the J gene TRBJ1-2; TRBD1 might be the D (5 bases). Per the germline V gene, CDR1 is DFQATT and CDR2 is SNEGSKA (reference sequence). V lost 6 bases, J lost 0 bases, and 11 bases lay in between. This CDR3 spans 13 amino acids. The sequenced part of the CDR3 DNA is TGCAGTGCGACTCCGGGGGCTAACTATGGC. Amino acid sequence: CSATPGANYG. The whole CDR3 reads CSATPGANYGYTF.

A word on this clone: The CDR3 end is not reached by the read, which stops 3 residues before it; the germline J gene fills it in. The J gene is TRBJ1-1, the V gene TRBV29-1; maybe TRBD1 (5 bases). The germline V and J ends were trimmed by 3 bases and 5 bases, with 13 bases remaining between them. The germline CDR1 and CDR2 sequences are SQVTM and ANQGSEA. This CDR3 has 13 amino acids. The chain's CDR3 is CSVDGRVRTEAFF. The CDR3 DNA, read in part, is TGCAGCGTTGATGGCAGGGTAAGAACTGAA.

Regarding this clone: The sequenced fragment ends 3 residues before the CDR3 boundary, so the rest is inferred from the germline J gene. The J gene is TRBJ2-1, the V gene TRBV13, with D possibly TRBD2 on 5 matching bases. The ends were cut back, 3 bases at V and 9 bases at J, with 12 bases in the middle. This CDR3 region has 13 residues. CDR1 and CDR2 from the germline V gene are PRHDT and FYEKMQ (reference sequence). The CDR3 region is CASSLNREGEQFF. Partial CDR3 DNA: TGTGCCAGCAGCTTGAACAGAGAGGGTGAG.

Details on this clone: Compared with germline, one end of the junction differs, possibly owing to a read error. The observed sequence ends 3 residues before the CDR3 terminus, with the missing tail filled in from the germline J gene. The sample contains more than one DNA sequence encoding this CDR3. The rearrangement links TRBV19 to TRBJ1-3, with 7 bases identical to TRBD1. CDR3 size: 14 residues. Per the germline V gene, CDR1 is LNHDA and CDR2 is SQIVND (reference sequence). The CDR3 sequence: CASSPGTVGNTIYF. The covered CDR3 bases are TGTGCCAGTAGCCCCGGGACAGTTGGAAACACT.

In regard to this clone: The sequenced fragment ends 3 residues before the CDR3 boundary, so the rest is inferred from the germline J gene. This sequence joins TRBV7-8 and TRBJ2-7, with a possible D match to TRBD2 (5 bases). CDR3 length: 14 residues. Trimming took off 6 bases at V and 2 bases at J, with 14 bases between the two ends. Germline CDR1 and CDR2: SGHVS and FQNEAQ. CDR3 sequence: CASSRSGLTYEQYF. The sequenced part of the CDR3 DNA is TGTGCCAGCAGTCGGTCGGGGTTAACCTACGAG.

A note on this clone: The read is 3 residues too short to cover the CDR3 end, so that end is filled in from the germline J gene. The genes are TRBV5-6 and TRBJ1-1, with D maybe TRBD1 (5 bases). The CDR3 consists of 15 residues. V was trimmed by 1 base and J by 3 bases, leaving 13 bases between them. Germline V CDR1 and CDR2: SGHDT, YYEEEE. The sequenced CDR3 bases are TGTGCCAGCAGCTTGTTGGGCAGGGATGACACTGAA. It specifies CASSLLGRDDTE. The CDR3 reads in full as CASSLLGRDDTEAFF.

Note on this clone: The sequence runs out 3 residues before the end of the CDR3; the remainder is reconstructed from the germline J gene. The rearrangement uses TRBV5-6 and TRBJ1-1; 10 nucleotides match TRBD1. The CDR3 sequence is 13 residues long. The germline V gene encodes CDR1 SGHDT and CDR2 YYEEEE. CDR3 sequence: CASSWDRGPGAFF. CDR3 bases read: TGTGCCAGCAGCTGGGACAGGGGACCCGGA.

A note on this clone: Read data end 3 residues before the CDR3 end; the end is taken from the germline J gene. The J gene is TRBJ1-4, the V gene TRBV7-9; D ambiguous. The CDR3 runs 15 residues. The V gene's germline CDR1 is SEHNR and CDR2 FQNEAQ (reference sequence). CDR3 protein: CASTIPEAVGSPLFF. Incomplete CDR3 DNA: TGTGCCAGCACTATCCCCGAGGCGGTCGGCTCACCA.

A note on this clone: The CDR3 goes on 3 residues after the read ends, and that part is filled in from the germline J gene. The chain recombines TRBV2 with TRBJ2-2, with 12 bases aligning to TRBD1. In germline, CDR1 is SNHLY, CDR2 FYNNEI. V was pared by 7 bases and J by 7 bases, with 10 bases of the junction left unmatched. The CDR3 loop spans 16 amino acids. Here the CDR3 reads CASNWDRGLGVGELFF. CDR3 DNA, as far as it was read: TGTGCCAGCAATTGGGACAGGGGGCTTGGAGTCGGGGAG.

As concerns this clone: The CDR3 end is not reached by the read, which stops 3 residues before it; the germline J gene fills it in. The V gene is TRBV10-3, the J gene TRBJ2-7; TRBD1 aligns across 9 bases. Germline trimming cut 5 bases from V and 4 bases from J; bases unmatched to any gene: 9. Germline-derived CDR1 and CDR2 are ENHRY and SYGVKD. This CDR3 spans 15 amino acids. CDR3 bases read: TGTGCCATCAGTCCCGGGACAGGGTCCAGGTACGAG. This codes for CAISPGTGSRYE. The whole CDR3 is CAISPGTGSRYEQYF.

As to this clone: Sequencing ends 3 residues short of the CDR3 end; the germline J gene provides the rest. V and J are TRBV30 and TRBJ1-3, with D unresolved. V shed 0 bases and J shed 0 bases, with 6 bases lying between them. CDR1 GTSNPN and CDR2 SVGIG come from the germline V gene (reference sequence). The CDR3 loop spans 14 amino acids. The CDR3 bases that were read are TGTGCCTGGAGTGTACTGCCCTCTGGAAACACC. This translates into CAWSVLPSGNT. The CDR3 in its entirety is CAWSVLPSGNTIYF.

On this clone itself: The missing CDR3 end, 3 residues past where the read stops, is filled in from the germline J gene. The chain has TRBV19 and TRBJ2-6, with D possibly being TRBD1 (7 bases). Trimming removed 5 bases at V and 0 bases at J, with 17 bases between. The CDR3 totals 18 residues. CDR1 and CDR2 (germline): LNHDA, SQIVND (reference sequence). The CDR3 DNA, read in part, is TGTGCCAGTAGTTCGGCGGGACAGAGGAGCTCTGGGGCCAACGTC. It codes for CASSSAGQRSSGANV. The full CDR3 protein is CASSSAGQRSSGANVLTF.

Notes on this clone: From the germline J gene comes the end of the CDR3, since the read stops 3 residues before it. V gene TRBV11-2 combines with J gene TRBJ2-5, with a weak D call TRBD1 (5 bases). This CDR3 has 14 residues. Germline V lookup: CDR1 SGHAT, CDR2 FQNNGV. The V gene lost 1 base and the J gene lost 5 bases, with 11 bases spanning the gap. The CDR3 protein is CASSLGQGSETQYF. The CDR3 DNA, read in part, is TGTGCCAGCAGCTTAGGGCAGGGTTCGGAGACC.

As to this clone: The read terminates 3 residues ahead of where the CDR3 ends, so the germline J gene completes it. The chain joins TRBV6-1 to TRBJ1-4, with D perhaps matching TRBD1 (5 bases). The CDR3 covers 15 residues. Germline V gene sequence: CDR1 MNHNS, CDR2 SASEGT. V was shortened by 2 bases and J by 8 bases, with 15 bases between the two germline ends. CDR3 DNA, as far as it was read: TGTGCCAGCAGTGAACGTTCAGGGAGTAGGGAAAAA. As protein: CASSERSGSREK. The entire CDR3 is CASSERSGSREKLFF.

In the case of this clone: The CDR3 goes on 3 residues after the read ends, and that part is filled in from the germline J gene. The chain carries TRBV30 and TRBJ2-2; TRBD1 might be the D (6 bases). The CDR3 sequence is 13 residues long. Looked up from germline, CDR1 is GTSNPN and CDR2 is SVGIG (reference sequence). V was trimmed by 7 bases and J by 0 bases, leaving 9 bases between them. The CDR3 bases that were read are TGTGCCTTTGGACAGACGAACACCGGGGAG. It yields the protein CAFGQTNTGE. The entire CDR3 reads CAFGQTNTGELFF.

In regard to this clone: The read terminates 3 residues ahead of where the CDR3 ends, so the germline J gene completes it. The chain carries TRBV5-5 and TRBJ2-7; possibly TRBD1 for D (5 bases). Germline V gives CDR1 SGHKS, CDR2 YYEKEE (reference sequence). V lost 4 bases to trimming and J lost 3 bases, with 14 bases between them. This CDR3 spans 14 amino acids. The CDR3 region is CASSRASTDYEQYF. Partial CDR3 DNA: TGTGCCAGCAGCCGGGCTTCGACAGACTACGAG. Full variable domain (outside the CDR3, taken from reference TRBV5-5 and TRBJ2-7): DAGVTQSPTHLIKTRGQQVTLRCSPISGHKSVSWYQQVLGQGPQFIFQYYEKEERGRGNFPDRFSARQFPNYSSELNVNALLLGDSALYLCASSRASTDYEQYFGPGTRLTVT.